What follows describes a single T cell receptor beta chain. Its antigen is as yet unknown. Profiling relied on immunoSEQ multiplex PCR, and the TCRdb table lists in-frame clones only, not all of them. The sample has roughly 100,000 clones; under 95% are singletons. This record belongs to a study of graft-versus-host responses after intestinal transplantation. The wider study: Isolated intestinal, liver-intestinal, or multivisceral transplants had been given to the recipients. Tacrolimus plus steroids were given to all recipients for roughly three years, preceded by anti-thymocyte globulin induction.

Germline CDR1 reads SGHRS; CDR2 reads YFSETQ. The CDR3 totals 17 residues. V trimming: 0 bases; J trimming: 4 bases; junction bases outside the gene matches: 10. V is TRBV5-1 and J is TRBJ2-1; 7 positions match TRBD2. Sample: unstimulated CD8+ T cells sorted from spleen or lymph node cells, taken before intestinal transplant. This sequence was found in a human donor who received an intestinal transplant. DNA of the CDR3: TGCGCCAGCAGCTTGGGACTAGCACAAAAGGGGTACAATGAGCAGTTCTTC. Protein product: CASSLGLAQKGYNEQFF.